This TCR beta chain came from a study of T cells in Graves' hyperthyroidism and ophthalmopathy. The ends were cut back, 5 bases at V and 3 bases at J, with 11 bases in the middle. There are 13 residues in the CDR3. Germline CDR1 reads SGHDT; CDR2 reads YYEEEE. TCR beta CDR3 regions were amplified from RNA transcripts. The HTBI primer set drove a first-round RT-PCR of the TCR CDR3. TCRdb processed the multiplex PCR reads anew with MiXCR; each CDR3 protein has one entry. The sample lists over 450,000 distinct CDR3 sequences; about 15% were seen once. Uncontrolled infection, other autoimmune disease, pregnancy or lactation led to exclusion.

The source material was blood. V is TRBV5-6 and J is TRBJ1-2; D unresolved. The clonotype was recovered from a woman between 18 and 30 years old with Graves' ophthalmopathy. CDR3 region: CASSPDSYYGYTF. The CDR3 DNA sequence: TGTGCCAGCAGTCCCGATTCCTACTATGGCTACACCTTC.